These 15 T cell receptor beta chains were all obtained from the same sample, sequenced in a study of cytomegalovirus exposure and HLA in healthy donors. Only in-frame clones appear in the TCRdb table, and some are missing; sequencing was by immunoSEQ multiplex PCR. The data hold some 240,000 clones, with roughly 84% observed a single time. The specimen sequenced was PBMCs. The source of these receptors is a woman aged 18-35 years in good health and CMV-seropositive.

The table lists this clone with a few counts. The chain couples TRBV10-2 to TRBJ2-7, with 15 positions matching TRBD2. The CDR3 is made up of 18 amino acids. J was trimmed by 4 bases and V by 4 bases; bases with no gene match: 11. CDR1 is WSHSY and CDR2 is SAAADI in the germline V gene. The CDR3 here is CASSGWTSGRDGAYEQYF. DNA of the CDR3: TGCGCCAGCAGTGGATGGACTAGCGGGAGGGATGGGGCTTACGAGCAGTACTTC.

V and J are TRBV2 and TRBJ2-2; TRBD2 matches 7 bases. With 5 bases clipped from V and 3 bases from J, the junction kept 6 bases outside the gene matches. Per the germline V gene, CDR1 is SNHLY and CDR2 is FYNNEI. The CDR3 consists of 15 residues. The CDR3 sequence: CASSSGAGDTGELFF. As DNA, the CDR3 is TGTGCCAGCAGTTCGGGCGCGGGAGACACCGGGGAGCTGTTTTTT. Full variable domain (remainder filled in from reference TRBV2 and TRBJ2-2): EPEVTQTPSHQVTQMGQEVILRCVPISNHLYFYWYRQILGQKVEFLVSFYNNEISEKSEIFDDQFSVERPDGSNFTLKIRSTKLEDSAMYFCASSSGAGDTGELFFGEGSRLTVL.

CDR3 protein: CASRLAGGIGELFF. The CDR3 nucleotides read TGTGCCAGCCGGCTAGCGGGAGGAATCGGGGAGCTGTTTTTT. The chain links TRBV5-8 to TRBJ2-2; 11 bases are a match to TRBD2. Germline values: CDR1 SGHTS, CDR2 YDEGEE. The CDR3 consists of 14 residues. V lost 7 bases to trimming and J lost 7 bases; unmatched junction nucleotides: 6.

On this clone: The same CDR3 also results from other DNA sequences found in this sample. This chain connects TRBV27 to TRBJ2-5, with no clear D. CDR3 size: 11 residues. The V end was cut by 4 bases, the J end by 2 bases, with 2 bases between. Germline lookup yields CDR1 MNHEY and CDR2 SMNVEV (reference sequence). The chain's CDR3 is CASSSQETQYF. The CDR3 bases are TGTGCCAGCAGTTCTCAAGAGACCCAGTACTTC.

CDR3 sequence: CASSRGQDTEAFF. DNA for the CDR3: TGTGCCAGCAGCCGGGGACAGGATACTGAAGCTTTCTTT. The J gene is TRBJ1-1, the V gene TRBV11-3; 8 nucleotides align to TRBD1. This CDR3 spans 13 amino acids. V lost 5 bases and J lost 5; bases outside the gene matches: 4. Germline V lookup: CDR1 SGHNT, CDR2 YENEEA.

The V call is TRBV5-8, the J call TRBJ2-3; 7 bases map to TRBD1. CDR3 length: 15 amino acids. Germline loops: CDR1 SGHTS, CDR2 YDEGEE. Trimming at V came to 2 bases and at J to 3 bases, leaving 6 bases not matched to a gene. The chain's CDR3 is CASSFKGARTDTQYF. Here the CDR3 DNA reads TGTGCCAGCAGCTTTAAGGGGGCGCGGACAGATACGCAGTATTTT.

The J gene is TRBJ2-2, the V gene TRBV4-1, with D unclear. The V end lost 1 base, the J end lost 13 bases, and 7 bases lay between the germline ends. The CDR3 contains 11 residues. Germline CDR1 MGHRA, CDR2 YSYEKL. This CDR3 is CASSQARVLFF. CDR3 DNA: TGCGCCAGCAGCCAAGCCCGCGTGCTGTTTTTT.

The chain uses TRBV11-2 and TRBJ1-5, with D possibly being TRBD1 (5 bases). V lost 2 bases, J lost 5 bases, and 13 bases lay in between. CDR1 SGHAT and CDR2 FQNNGV come from the germline V gene. The CDR3 sequence is 15 residues long. CDR3 nucleotides: TGTGCCAGCAGCTTACACCCACAGGAAGATCAGCCCCAGCATTTT. This translates into CASSLHPQEDQPQHF.

The rearrangement links TRBV28 to TRBJ2-1; 10 nucleotides line up with TRBD2. Unmatched junction bases numbered 10, after V lost 6 bases and J lost 2 bases. From germline, CDR1 is MDHEN and CDR2 SYDVKM. The CDR3 is 17 amino acids. The CDR3 DNA is TGTGCCAGCAGCCGTCTAGCGGGAGAGGCCCCCTACAATGAGCAGTTCTTC. Translated: CASSRLAGEAPYNEQFF.

The rearrangement links TRBV4-1 to TRBJ1-5; 8 bases match TRBD1. Germline CDR1 is MGHRA and CDR2 is YSYEKL. The CDR3 totals 15 residues. Losses at the gene ends were 4 bases for V and 4 bases for J; bases not matched to a gene: 6. In nucleotides, the CDR3 is TGCGCCAGCAGCCTTATACAGGGGGAAAATCAGCCCCAGCATTTT. Translating it yields CASSLIQGENQPQHF.

The chain joins TRBV5-4 to TRBJ1-2, with 8 bases identical to TRBD1. The CDR3 is made up of 14 amino acids. Germline V CDR1 and CDR2: SGHNT, YYREEE (reference sequence). V dropped 4 bases and J dropped 4; count of bases not matched to a gene: 6. In DNA, the CDR3 is TGTGCCAGCAGCACAGCAGGGGGCTCCTATGGCTACACCTTC. It translates to CASSTAGGSYGYTF.

The rearrangement joins TRBV2 to TRBJ2-7; D not certain. CDR3 length: 12 amino acids. Germline V lookup: CDR1 SNHLY, CDR2 FYNNEI. Between the trimmed V and J ends, which lost 0 bases and 3 bases, there was a span of 3 bases. CDR3 residues: CASSEARYEQYF. Here the CDR3 DNA reads TGTGCCAGCAGTGAAGCCCGCTACGAGCAGTACTTC.

V and J are TRBV4-2 and TRBJ2-6, with D unresolved. Germline CDR1 LGHNA, CDR2 YNFKEQ. The CDR3 is 16 residues long. Trimming shortened V by 4 bases and J by 0 bases, and 10 bases separated the two germline ends. The CDR3 bases are TGTGCCAGCAGCCCAAACGACTTCTCTGGGGCCAACGTCCTGACTTTC. Encoded protein: CASSPNDFSGANVLTF.

The rearrangement links TRBV5-1 to TRBJ2-1, with 7 bases aligning to TRBD2. The CDR3 is 14 residues long. CDR1 and CDR2 from the germline V gene are SGHRS and YFSETQ. J gave up 7 bases and V 2 bases, and 6 bases lay outside the gene matches. CDR3 bases: TGCGCCAGCAGCTTCAACGGGAGGTATAATGAGCAGTTCTTC. Translation: CASSFNGRYNEQFF.

The chain recombines TRBV9 with TRBJ2-7, with 14 bases matching TRBD2. The germline V gene has CDR1 SGDLS and CDR2 YYNGEE. Trimming at V came to 7 bases and at J to 5 bases, leaving 11 bases not matched to a gene. This CDR3 has 16 amino acids. CDR3 sequence: CASSREGLAGVNEQYF. CDR3 coding DNA: TGTGCCAGCTCCCGAGAGGGACTAGCGGGAGTTAACGAGCAGTACTTC.